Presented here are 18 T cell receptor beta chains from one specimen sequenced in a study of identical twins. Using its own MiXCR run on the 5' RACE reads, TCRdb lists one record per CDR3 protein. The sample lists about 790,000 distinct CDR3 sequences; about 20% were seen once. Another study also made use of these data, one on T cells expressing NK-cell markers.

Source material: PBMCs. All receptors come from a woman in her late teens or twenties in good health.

The CDR3 spells CASSLQGGGNVLTF. CDR3 coding DNA: TGTGCCAGCAGCCTACAGGGGGGAGGCAACGTCCTGACTTTC. The gene calls are TRBV13 and TRBJ2-6, with 8 positions matching TRBD1. CDR3 length equals 14 residues. Germline V gives CDR1 PRHDT, CDR2 FYEKMQ (reference sequence). Trimming cost V 5 bases and J 9 bases; bases outside gene matches: 6.

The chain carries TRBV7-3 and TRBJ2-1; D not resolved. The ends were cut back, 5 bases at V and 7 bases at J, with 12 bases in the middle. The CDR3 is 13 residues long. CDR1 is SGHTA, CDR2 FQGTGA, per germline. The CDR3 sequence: CASSPLPGNEQFF. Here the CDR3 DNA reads TGTGCCAGCAGCCCCCTACCTGGGAATGAGCAGTTCTTC. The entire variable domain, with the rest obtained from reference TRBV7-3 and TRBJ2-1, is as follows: GAGVSQTPSNKVTEKGKYVELRCDPISGHTALYWYRQSLGQGPEFLIYFQGTGAADDSGLPNDRFFAVRPEGSVSTLKIQRTERGDSAVYLCASSPLPGNEQFFGPGTRLTVL.

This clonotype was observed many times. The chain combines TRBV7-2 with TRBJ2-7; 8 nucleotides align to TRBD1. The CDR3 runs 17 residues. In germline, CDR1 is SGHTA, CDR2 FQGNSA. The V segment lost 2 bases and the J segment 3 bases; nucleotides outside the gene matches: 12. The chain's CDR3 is CASSLTGSRTGSYEQYF. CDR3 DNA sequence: TGTGCCAGCAGCTTAACCGGGTCCAGGACAGGGAGCTACGAGCAGTACTTC. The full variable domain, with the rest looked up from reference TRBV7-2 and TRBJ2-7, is GAGVSQSPSNKVTEKGKDVELRCDPISGHTALYWYRQSLGQGLEFLIYFQGNSAPDKSGLPSDRFSAERTGGSVSTLTIQRTQQEDSAVYLCASSLTGSRTGSYEQYFGPGTRLTVT.

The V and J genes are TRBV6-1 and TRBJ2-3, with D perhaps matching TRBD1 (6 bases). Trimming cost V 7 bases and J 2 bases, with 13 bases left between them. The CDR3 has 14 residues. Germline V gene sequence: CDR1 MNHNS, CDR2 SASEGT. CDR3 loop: CASKTGHSTDTQYF. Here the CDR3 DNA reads TGTGCCAGCAAAACGGGACACTCCACAGATACGCAGTATTTT.

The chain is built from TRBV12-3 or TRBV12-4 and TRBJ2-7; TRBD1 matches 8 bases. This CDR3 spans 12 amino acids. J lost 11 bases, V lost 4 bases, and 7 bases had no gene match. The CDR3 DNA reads TGTGCCAGCAGTTCCCCCAGGGGGCGAAAGTACTTC. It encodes CASSSPRGRKYF.

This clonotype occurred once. The CDR3 reads CASSEPGNYGYTF. The CDR3 DNA follows: TGTGCCAGCAGTGAACCCGGGAACTATGGCTACACCTTC. The chain joins TRBV2 to TRBJ1-2, with D unclear. Germline V lookup: CDR1 SNHLY, CDR2 FYNNEI. The V gene lost 2 bases and the J gene lost 2 bases, with 6 bases spanning the gap. The CDR3 has 13 amino acids.

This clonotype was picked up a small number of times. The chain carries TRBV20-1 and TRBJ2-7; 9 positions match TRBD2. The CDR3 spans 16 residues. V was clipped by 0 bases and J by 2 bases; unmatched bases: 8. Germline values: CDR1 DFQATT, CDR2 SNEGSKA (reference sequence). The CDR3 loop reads CSARDWTSATPYEQYF. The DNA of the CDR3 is TGCAGTGCTAGAGATTGGACTAGCGCAACACCCTACGAGCAGTACTTC.

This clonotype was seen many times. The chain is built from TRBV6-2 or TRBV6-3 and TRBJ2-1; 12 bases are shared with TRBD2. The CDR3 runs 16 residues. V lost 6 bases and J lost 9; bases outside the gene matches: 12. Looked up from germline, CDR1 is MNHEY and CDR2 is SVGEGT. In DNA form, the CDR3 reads TGTGCCAGCAGCCACCACACTAGCGGGAGGTGGGCTGAGCAGTTCTTC. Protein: CASSHHTSGRWAEQFF.

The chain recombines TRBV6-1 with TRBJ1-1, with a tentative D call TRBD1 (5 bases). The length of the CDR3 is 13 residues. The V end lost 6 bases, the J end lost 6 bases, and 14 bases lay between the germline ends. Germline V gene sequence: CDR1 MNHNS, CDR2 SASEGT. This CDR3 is CASSRQGTAEAFF. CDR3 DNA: TGTGCCAGCAGCCGCCAGGGAACCGCTGAAGCTTTCTTT.

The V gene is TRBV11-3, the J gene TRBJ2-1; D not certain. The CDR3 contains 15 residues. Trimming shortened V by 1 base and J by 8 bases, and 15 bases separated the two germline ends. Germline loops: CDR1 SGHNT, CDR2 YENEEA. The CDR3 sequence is CASSLALVLLDEQFF. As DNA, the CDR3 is TGTGCCAGCAGCTTAGCTCTAGTGTTACTCGATGAGCAGTTCTTC. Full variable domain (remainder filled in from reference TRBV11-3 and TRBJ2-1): EAGVVQSPRYKIIEKKQPVAFWCNPISGHNTLYWYLQNLGQGPELLIRYENEEAVDDSQLPKDRFSAERLKGVDSTLKIQPAELGDSAVYLCASSLALVLLDEQFFGPGTRLTVL.

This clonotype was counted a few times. The CDR3 loop reads CSASTGWASNEQFF. CDR3 in DNA: TGCAGCGCCTCGACAGGGTGGGCATCTAATGAGCAGTTCTTC. The chain is built from TRBV29-1 and TRBJ2-1, with 7 bases that match TRBD1. Germline V gene data show CDR1 as SQVTM and CDR2 as ANQGSEA. The CDR3 runs to 14 residues. With 7 bases clipped from V and 7 bases from J, the junction kept 13 bases outside the gene matches.

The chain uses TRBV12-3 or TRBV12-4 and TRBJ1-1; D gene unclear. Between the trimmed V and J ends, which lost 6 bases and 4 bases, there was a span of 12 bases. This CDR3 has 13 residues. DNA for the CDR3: TGTGCCAGCAGCTCGACGTTCGGCACTGAAGCTTTCTTT. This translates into CASSSTFGTEAFF.

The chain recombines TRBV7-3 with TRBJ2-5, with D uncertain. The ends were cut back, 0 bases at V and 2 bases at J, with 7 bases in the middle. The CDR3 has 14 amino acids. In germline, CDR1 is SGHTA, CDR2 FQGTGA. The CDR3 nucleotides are TGTGCCAGCAGCTTAACAGCTGGGCAAGAGACCCAGTACTTC. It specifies CASSLTAGQETQYF.

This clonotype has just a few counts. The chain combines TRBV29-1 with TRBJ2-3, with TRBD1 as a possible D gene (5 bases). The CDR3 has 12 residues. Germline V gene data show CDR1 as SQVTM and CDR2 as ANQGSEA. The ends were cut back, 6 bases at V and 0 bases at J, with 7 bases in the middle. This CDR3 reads CSVRQSTDTQYF. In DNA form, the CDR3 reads TGCAGCGTAAGACAGAGCACAGATACGCAGTATTTT.

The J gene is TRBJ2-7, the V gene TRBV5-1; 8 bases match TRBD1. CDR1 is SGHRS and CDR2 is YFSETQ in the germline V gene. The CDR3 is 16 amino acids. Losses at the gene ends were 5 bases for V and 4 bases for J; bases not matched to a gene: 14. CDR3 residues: CASSRSPGTGSYEQYF. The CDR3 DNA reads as TGCGCCAGCAGTCGTTCCCCGGGGACAGGCAGTTACGAGCAGTACTTC.

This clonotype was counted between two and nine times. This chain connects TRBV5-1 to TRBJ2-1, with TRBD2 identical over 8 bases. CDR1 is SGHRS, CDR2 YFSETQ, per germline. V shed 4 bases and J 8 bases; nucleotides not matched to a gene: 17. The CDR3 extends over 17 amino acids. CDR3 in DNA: TGCGCCAGCAGCCGGGGGCTTGGAGCGGGGGCCCGAGATGAGCAGTTCTTC. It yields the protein CASSRGLGAGARDEQFF.

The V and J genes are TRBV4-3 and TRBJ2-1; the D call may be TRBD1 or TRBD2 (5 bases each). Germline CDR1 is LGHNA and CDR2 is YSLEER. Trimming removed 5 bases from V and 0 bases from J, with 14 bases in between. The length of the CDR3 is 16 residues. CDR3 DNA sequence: TGCGCCAGCAGCAGGCAGGCTGGGGGCTCCTACAATGAGCAGTTCTTC. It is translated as CASSRQAGGSYNEQFF.

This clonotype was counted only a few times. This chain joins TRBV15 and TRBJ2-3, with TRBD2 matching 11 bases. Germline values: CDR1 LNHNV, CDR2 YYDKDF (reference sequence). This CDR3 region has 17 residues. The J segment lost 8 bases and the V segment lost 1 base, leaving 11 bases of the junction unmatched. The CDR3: CATSRAVLAGGVGTQYF. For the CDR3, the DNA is TGTGCCACCAGCAGAGCCGTCCTAGCGGGAGGCGTAGGTACGCAGTATTTT.